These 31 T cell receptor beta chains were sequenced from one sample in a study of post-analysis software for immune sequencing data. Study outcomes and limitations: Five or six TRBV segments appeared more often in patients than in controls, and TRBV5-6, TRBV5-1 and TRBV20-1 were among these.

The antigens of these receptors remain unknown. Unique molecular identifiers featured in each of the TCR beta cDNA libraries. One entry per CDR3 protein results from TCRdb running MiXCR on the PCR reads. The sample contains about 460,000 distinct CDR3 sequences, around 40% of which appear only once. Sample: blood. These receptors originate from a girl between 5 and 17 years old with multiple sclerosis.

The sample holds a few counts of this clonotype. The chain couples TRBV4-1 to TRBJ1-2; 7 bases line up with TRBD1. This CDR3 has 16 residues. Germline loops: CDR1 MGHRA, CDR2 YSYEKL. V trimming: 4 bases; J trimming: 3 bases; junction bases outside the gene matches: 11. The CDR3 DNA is TGCGCCAGCAGCCCGAGGCTCGGACAGGTGGACTATGGCTACACCTTC. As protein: CASSPRLGQVDYGYTF.

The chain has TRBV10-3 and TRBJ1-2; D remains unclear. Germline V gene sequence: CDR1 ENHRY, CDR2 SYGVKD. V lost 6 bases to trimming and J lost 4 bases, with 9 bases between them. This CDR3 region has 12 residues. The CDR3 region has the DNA TGTGCCATCAGGGCAGGAGGCTATGGCTACACCTTC. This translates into CAIRAGGYGYTF.

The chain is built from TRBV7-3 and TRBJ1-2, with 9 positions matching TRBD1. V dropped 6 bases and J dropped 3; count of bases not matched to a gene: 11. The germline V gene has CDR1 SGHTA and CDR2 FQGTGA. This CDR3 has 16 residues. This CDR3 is CASSPEPGQGYYGYTF. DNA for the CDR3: TGTGCCAGCAGTCCCGAGCCGGGACAGGGCTACTATGGCTACACCTTC. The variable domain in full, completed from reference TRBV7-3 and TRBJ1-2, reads GAGVSQTPSNKVTEKGKYVELRCDPISGHTALYWYRQSLGQGPEFLIYFQGTGAADDSGLPNDRFFAVRPEGSVSTLKIQRTERGDSAVYLCASSPEPGQGYYGYTFGSGTRLTVV.

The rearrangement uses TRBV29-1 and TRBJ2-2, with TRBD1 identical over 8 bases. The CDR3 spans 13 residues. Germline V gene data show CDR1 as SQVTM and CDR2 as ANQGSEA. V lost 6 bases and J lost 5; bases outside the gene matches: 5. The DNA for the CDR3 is TGCAGCGTCCGACAGGGGAAAACCGGGGAGCTGTTTTTT. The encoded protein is CSVRQGKTGELFF.

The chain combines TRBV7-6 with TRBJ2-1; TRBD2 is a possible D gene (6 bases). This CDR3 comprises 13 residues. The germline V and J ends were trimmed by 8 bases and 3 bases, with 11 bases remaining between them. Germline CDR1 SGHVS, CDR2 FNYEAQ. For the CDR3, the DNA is TGTGCCAGCCGGGACTCCTACTACAATGAGCAGTTCTTC. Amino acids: CASRDSYYNEQFF.

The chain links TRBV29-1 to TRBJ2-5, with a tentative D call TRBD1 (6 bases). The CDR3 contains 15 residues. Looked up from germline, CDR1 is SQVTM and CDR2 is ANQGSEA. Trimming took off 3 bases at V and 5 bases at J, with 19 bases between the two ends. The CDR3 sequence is CSVERGTLRKETQYF. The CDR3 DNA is TGCAGCGTTGAGAGGGGGACCCTACGGAAGGAGACCCAGTACTTC.

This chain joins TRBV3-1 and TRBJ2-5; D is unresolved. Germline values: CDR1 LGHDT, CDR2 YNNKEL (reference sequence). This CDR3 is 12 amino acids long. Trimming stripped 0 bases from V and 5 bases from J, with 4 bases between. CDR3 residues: CASSQEWETQYF. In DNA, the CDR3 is TGTGCCAGCAGCCAAGAGTGGGAGACCCAGTACTTC.

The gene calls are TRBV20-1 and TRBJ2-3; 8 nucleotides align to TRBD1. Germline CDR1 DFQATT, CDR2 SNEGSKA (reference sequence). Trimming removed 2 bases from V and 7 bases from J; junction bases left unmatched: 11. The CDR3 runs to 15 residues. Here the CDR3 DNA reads TGCAGTGCTAGATCCATGGCAGGGGGCGTTAATACGCAGTATTTT. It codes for CSARSMAGGVNTQYF.

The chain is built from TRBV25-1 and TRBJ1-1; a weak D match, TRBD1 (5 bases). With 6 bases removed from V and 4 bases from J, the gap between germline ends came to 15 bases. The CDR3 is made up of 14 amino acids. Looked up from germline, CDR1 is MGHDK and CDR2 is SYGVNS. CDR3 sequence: CASRSSGLSTEAFF. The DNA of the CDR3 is TGTGCCAGCAGATCCTCGGGGCTGAGCACTGAAGCTTTCTTT.

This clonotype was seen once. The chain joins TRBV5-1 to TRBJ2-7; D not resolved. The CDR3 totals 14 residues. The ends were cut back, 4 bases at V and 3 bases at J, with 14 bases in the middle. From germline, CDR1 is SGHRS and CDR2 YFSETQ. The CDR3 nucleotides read TGCGCCAGCAGCGTATCCTCCATAAACTACGAGCAGTACTTC. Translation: CASSVSSINYEQYF.

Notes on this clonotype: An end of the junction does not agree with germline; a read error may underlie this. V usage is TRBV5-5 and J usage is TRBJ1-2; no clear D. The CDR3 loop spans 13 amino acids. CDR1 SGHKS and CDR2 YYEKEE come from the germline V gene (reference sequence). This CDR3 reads CASSLQSPDGSTF. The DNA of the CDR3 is TGTGCCAGCAGCTTGCAGAGTCCTGATGGCTCCACCTTC.

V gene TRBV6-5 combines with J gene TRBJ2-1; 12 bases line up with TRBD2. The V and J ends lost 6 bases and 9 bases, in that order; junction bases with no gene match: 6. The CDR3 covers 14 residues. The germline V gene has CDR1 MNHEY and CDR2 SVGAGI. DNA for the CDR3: TGTGCCAGCAGGCCGGGACTAGCGGGTGCTGAGCAGTTCTTC. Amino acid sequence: CASRPGLAGAEQFF.

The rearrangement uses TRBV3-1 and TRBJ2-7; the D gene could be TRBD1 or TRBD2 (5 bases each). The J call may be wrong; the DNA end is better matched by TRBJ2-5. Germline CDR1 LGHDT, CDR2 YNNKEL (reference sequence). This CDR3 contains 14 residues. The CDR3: CASSQEGVWETQYF. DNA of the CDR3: TGTGCCAGCAGCCAAGAGGGGGTTTGGGAGACCCAGTACTTC.

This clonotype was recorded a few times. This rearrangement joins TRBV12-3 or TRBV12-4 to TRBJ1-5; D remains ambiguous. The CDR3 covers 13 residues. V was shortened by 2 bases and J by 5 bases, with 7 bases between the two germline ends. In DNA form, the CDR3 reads TGTGCCAGCAGTTTAACAGAGCATCAGCCCCAGCATTTT. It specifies CASSLTEHQPQHF.

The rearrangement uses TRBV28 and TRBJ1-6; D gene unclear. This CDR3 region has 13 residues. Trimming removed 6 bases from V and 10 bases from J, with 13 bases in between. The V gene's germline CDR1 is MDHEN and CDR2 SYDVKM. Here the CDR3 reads CASRPDLGSPLHF. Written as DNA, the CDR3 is TGTGCCAGCAGACCAGACCTCGGGTCACCCCTCCACTTT.

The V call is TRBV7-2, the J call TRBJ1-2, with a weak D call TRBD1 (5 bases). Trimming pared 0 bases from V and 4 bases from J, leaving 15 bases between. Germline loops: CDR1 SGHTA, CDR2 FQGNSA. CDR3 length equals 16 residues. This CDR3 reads CASSLAPGPGTYGYTF. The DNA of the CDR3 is TGTGCCAGCAGCTTAGCGCCGGGACCAGGGACCTATGGCTACACCTTC.

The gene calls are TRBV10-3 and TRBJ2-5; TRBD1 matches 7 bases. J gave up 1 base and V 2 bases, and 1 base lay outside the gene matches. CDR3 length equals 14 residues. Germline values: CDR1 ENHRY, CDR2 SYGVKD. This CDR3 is CAISERQGQETQYF. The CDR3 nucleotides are TGTGCCATCAGTGAGAGACAGGGCCAAGAGACCCAGTACTTC.

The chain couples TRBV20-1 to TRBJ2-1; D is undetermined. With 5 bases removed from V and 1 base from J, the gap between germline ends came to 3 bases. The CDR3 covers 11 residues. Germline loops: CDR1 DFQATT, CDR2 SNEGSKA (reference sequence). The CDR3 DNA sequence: TGCAGTGCTGAATCCTACAATGAGCAGTTCTTC. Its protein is CSAESYNEQFF.

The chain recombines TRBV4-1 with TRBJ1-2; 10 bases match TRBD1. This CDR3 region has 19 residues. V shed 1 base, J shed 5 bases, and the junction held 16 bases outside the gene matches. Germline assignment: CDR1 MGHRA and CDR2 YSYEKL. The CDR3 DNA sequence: TGCGCCAGCAGCCAAGTTCGAGGGGACAGGGGATTAGACGCTTATGGCTACACCTTC. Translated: CASSQVRGDRGLDAYGYTF.

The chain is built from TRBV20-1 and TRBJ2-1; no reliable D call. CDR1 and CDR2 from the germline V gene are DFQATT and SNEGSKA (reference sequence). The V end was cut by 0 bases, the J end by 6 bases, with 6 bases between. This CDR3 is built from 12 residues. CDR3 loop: CSARDPGNEQFF. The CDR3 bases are TGCAGTGCTAGAGATCCCGGCAATGAGCAGTTCTTC.

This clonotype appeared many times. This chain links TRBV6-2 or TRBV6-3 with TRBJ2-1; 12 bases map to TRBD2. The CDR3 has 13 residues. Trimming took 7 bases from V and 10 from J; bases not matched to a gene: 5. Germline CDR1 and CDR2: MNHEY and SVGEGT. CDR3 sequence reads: CASKLAGGREQFF. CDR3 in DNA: TGTGCCAGCAAACTAGCGGGAGGTCGGGAGCAGTTCTTC.

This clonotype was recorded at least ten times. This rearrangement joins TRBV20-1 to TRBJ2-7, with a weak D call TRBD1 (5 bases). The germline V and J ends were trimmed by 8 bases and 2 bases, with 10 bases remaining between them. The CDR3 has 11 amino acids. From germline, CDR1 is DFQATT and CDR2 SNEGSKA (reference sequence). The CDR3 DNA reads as TGCAGTCTAACGGACACCTACGAGCAGTACTTC. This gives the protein CSLTDTYEQYF.

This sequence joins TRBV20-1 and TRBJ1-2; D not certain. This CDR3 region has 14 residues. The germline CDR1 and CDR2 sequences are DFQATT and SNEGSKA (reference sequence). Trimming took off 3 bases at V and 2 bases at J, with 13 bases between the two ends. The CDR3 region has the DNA TGCAGTGCTAGGTGGGAAGGATCAAACTATGGCTACACCTTC. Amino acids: CSARWEGSNYGYTF.

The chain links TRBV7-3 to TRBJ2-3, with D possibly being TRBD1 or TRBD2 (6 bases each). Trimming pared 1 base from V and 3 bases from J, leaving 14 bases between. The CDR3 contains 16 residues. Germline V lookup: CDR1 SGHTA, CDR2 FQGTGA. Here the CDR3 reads CASSLIGGGPTDTQYF. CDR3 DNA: TGTGCCAGCAGCTTAATTGGAGGGGGGCCTACAGATACGCAGTATTTT.

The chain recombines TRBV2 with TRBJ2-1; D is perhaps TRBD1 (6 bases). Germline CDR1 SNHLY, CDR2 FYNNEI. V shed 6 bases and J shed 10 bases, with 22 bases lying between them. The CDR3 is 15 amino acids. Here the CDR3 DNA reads TGTGCCAGCAGAGCCTCGTGGGGCAGGGGATACGAGCAGTTCTTC. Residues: CASRASWGRGYEQFF.

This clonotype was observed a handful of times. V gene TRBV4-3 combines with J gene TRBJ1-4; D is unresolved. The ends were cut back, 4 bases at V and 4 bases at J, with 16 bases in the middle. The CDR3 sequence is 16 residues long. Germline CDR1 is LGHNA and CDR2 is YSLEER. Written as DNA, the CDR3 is TGCGCCAGCAGCCCCTCCAGCAGGCGGATTAATGAAAAACTGTTTTTT. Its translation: CASSPSSRRINEKLFF.

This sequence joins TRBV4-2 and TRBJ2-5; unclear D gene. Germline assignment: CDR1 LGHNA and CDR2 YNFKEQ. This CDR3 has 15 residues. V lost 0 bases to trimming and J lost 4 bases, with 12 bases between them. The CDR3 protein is CASSQDRTNPETQYF. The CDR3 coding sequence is TGTGCCAGCAGCCAAGATAGAACTAACCCAGAGACCCAGTACTTC.

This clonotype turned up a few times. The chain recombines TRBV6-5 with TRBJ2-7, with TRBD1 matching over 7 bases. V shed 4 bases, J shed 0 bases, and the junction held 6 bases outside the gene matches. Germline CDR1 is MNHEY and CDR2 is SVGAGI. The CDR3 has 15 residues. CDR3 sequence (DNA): TGTGCCAGCAGTTGGGGACAGCACAGCTCCTACGAGCAGTACTTC. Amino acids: CASSWGQHSSYEQYF.

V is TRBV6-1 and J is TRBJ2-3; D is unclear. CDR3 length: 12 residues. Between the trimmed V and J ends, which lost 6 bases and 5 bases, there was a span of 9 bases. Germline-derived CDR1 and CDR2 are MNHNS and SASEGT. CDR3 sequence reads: CASSGPVDTQYF. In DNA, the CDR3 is TGTGCCAGCAGCGGCCCAGTAGATACGCAGTATTTT.

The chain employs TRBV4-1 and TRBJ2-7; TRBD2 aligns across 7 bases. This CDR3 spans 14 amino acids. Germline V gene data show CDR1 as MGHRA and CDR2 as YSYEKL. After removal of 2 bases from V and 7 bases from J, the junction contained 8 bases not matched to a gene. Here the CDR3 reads CASSQWEGQREQYF. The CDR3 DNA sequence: TGCGCCAGCAGCCAATGGGAGGGCCAAAGGGAGCAGTACTTC.

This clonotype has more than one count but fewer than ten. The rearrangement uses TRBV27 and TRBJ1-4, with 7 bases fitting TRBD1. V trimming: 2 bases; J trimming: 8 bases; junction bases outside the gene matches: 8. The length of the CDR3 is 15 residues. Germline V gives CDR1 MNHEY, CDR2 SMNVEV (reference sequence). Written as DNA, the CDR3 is TGTGCCAGCAGTTTAAGGGCAGGGGGAACGGAAAAACTGTTTTTT. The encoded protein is CASSLRAGGTEKLFF.